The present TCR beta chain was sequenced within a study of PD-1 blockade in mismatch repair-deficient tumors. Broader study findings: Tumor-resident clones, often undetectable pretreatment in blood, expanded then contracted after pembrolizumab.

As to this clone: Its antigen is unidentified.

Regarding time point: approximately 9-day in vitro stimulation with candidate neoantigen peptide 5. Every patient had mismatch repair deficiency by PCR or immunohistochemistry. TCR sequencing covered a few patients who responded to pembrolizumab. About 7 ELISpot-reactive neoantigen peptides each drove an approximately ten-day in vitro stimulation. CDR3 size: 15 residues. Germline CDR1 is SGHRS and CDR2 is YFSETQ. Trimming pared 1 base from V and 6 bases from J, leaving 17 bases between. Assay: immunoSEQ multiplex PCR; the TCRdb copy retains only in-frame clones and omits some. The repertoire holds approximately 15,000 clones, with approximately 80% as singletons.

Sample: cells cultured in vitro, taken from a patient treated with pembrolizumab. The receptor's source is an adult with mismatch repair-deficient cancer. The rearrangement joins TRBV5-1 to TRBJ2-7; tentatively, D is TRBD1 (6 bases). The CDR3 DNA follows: TGCGCCAGCAGCTTGAGGGGGTCTCTACTGGGCGAGCAGTACTTC. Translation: CASSLRGSLLGEQYF.